This T cell receptor beta chain was recorded in a study of CD8+ T cells in alopecia areata. On the study more broadly: People stayed on tofacitinib for 6 to 18 months, then stopped the drug for 6 months. Treated patients received severity scores based on the percentage of scalp area affected.

As regards this clone: The antigen is undetermined.

Treatment in this sample: oral pan-JAK inhibitor, 5-10 mg twice daily. The investigators collected lesional scalp punch biopsies and peripheral blood from alopecia areata patients. Investigators isolated RNA and reverse transcribed it into cDNA to act as the sequencing template. The table came from immunoSEQ multiplex PCR; TCRdb's copy has only in-frame clones and leaves some out. The sample has 93,000 or so clones, approximately 84% seen once. Study-level findings and limits: Resident alphabeta T cells of normal skin are also sequenced in scalp samples.

V was trimmed by 7 bases and J by 4 bases, leaving 14 bases between them. Per germline, CDR1 SNHLY and CDR2 FYNNEI. The CDR3 spans 14 residues. J is TRBJ2-4 and V is TRBV2; D possibly corresponds to TRBD1 (5 bases). The sequence derives from a human donor with alopecia areata. The sequenced sample was CD8+ T cells sorted from blood, obtained between weeks 30 and 35, from a patient treated with tofacitinib. CDR3 sequence reads: CASTQQEGKNIQYF. Written as DNA, the CDR3 is TGTGCCAGCACTCAACAGGAAGGAAAAAACATTCAGTACTTC.